The table lists the clone carrying this TCR beta chain with many counts. Its target is unknown. These data belong to a study of early T cells in non-severe SARS-CoV-2 infection. Study-wide findings and caveats: VDJdb matching favored anti-spike CD8 responses, missing private and CD4 specificities.

Individual cDNA molecules received unique molecular identifiers during library preparation. MiXCR, applied by TCRdb to the 5' RACE reads, yields one record per CDR3 protein. The data show 65,000 to 80,000 distinct CDR3 sequences, with 10% to 15% seen just once and 1.1% held by the top ten. Germline-derived CDR1 and CDR2 are SQVTM and ANQGSEA. The CDR3 length is 15 residues. Between the trimmed V and J ends, which lost 4 bases and 12 bases, there was a span of 25 bases. Sequenced input: whole blood. The receptor was derived from an adult who was a healthcare worker with PCR-confirmed SARS-CoV-2 infection or an uninfected control (not recorded which). The chain employs TRBV29-1 and TRBJ2-1, with a weak D call TRBD1 (5 bases). The CDR3: CSVVPPGYHYGGQFF. In DNA, the CDR3 is TGCAGCGTTGTTCCCCCAGGGTATCACTACGGTGGGCAGTTCTTC.